A single sample gave rise to the 22 T cell receptor beta chains below, sequenced in a study of control samples from healthy donors and cancer patients. Libraries were prepared by immunoSEQ multiplex PCR; TCRdb keeps only in-frame clonotypes and omits some of them. The table shows around 80,000 clones, with 90% to 95% occurring only once. Sequencing input: blood. Receptors were obtained from a man between 45 and 60 years old in good health.

This clone was seen just once. The chain couples TRBV6-5 to TRBJ1-6, with 8 positions matching TRBD1. CDR1 MNHEY and CDR2 SVGAGI come from the germline V gene. The CDR3 loop spans 13 amino acids. Unmatched junction bases numbered 2, after V lost 6 bases and J lost 7 bases. CDR3 loop: CASRTGENSPLHF. DNA of the CDR3: TGTGCCAGCAGGACAGGGGAAAATTCACCCCTCCACTTT.

J is TRBJ1-1 and V is TRBV3-1 (or the pseudogene TRBV3-2); 7 bases line up with TRBD1. CDR1 is LGHDT, CDR2 YNNKEL, per germline (reference sequence). The CDR3 totals 14 residues. V shed 0 bases and J 11 bases; nucleotides not matched to a gene: 9. CDR3 loop: CASSQEVRGGQAFF. As DNA, the CDR3 is TGTGCCAGCAGCCAAGAGGTCCGGGGGGGACAGGCTTTCTTT.

The gene calls are TRBV18 and TRBJ1-1; D is perhaps TRBD1 (5 bases). The germline V gene encodes CDR1 KGHSH and CDR2 LQKENI. CDR3 length: 14 residues. Trimming pared 2 bases from V and 1 base from J, leaving 8 bases between. CDR3 DNA sequence: TGTGCCAGCTCACCAAGAGGGGCGAACACTGAAGCTTTCTTT. Translation gives CASSPRGANTEAFF.

This chain connects TRBV6-2 or TRBV6-3 to TRBJ2-4; 10 bases are shared with TRBD2. J gave up 0 bases and V 3 bases, and 8 bases lay outside the gene matches. Germline V gives CDR1 MNHEY, CDR2 SVGEGT. The CDR3 runs 18 residues. CDR3 DNA: TGTGCCAGCAGTTATGGGAGGACTAGCGGACTAGCCAAAAACATTCAGTACTTC. It is translated as CASSYGRTSGLAKNIQYF.

The chain joins TRBV29-1 to TRBJ1-1; a weak D match, TRBD1 (6 bases). CDR1 and CDR2 (germline): SQVTM, ANQGSEA. This CDR3 comprises 11 residues. Between the trimmed V and J ends, which lost 7 bases and 8 bases, there was a span of 14 bases. The CDR3 protein is CSGGQSFEAFF. Here the CDR3 DNA reads TGCAGCGGCGGACAGTCCTTCGAAGCTTTCTTT. Filled out from reference TRBV29-1 and TRBJ1-1, the complete variable domain reads SAVISQKPSRDICQRGTSLTIQCQVDSQVTMMFWYRQQPGQSLTLIATANQGSEATYESGFVIDKFPISRPNLTFSTLTVSNMSPEDSSIYLCSGGQSFEAFFGQGTRLTVV.

The genes are TRBV6-6 and TRBJ2-1; 8 bases map to TRBD2. V was pared by 0 bases and J by 7 bases, with 2 bases of the junction left unmatched. There are 14 residues in the CDR3. Per the germline V gene, CDR1 is MNHNY and CDR2 is SVGAGI (reference sequence). The CDR3 nucleotides are TGTGCCAGCAGTTACTCCGGGACTAGTAATGAGCAGTTCTTC. Translation: CASSYSGTSNEQFF.

As regards this clone: Different DNA sequences within this sample yield the same CDR3. This sequence joins TRBV18 and TRBJ1-1; no clear D gene. Trimming cost V 2 bases and J 7 bases, with 8 bases left between them. Germline CDR1 and CDR2: KGHSH and LQKENI. CDR3 size: 12 residues. The CDR3 region is CASSPTGGEAFF. In nucleotides, the CDR3 is TGTGCCAGCTCACCAACGGGCGGTGAAGCTTTCTTT.

The J gene is TRBJ1-2, the V gene TRBV5-4; D might be TRBD1 (6 bases). V lost 1 base and J lost 8, with 12 bases in between. The CDR3 runs 13 residues. CDR1 SGHNT and CDR2 YYREEE come from the germline V gene (reference sequence). The CDR3 DNA is TGTGCCAGCAGCTTGCTAGGGGGTATCGGCTACACCTTC. This codes for CASSLLGGIGYTF.

The chain combines TRBV7-9 with TRBJ1-1, with D possibly matching TRBD1 (5 bases). The V end lost 8 bases, the J end lost 11 bases, and 27 bases lay between the germline ends. Germline CDR1 reads SEHNR; CDR2 reads FQNEAQ (reference sequence). The CDR3 runs 15 residues. CDR3 sequence: CASDRTEGYIPDAFF. The CDR3 DNA follows: TGTGCCAGCGACCGAACAGAGGGGTATATACCCGACGCTTTCTTT.

This clone came up once. The chain combines TRBV7-2 with TRBJ1-2; the D is unclear. This CDR3 has 13 residues. The germline V gene has CDR1 SGHTA and CDR2 FQGNSA. The germline V and J ends were trimmed by 1 base and 4 bases, with 7 bases remaining between them. CDR3 coding DNA: TGTGCCAGCAGCTTAGGCGGCCGCTATGGCTACACCTTC. This translates into CASSLGGRYGYTF.

The chain links TRBV24-1 to TRBJ2-5; the D is unclear. CDR1 is KGHDR, CDR2 SFDVKD, per germline. V was pared by 8 bases and J by 0 bases, with 9 bases between. The CDR3 covers 13 residues. CDR3 DNA sequence: TGTGCCACCATGGGCATACACCAAGAGACCCAGTACTTC. Translated, it gives CATMGIHQETQYF.

The V and J genes are TRBV7-8 and TRBJ2-5; weak D call: TRBD1 (5 bases). V lost 6 bases, J lost 4 bases, and 15 bases lay in between. This CDR3 contains 14 residues. The V gene's germline CDR1 is SGHVS and CDR2 FQNEAQ. The chain's CDR3 is CASSLGVGAETQYF. DNA of the CDR3: TGTGCCAGCAGTCTAGGGGTAGGGGCAGAGACCCAGTACTTC.

The V gene is TRBV24-1, the J gene TRBJ2-5; 9 nucleotides align to TRBD1. The CDR3 is 13 amino acids. The junction had 6 bases not matched to a gene; V was cut back by 10 bases and J by 4 bases. Per germline, CDR1 KGHDR and CDR2 SFDVKD. The CDR3 bases are TGTGCCACGGGAGGACAGGGGCGAGAGACCCAGTACTTC. As protein: CATGGQGRETQYF.

This clone occurred once. The chain is built from TRBV27 and TRBJ2-7; 9 bases agree with TRBD1. Germline V gives CDR1 MNHEY, CDR2 SMNVEV (reference sequence). The CDR3 loop spans 14 amino acids. Losses at the gene ends were 5 bases for V and 2 bases for J; bases not matched to a gene: 4. The CDR3 DNA reads TGTGCCAGCAGTACCTGGGACAGGGCCTACGAGCAGTACTTC. Its protein is CASSTWDRAYEQYF.

The chain links TRBV9 to TRBJ2-5; D is possibly TRBD1 (5 bases). With 3 bases removed from V and 2 bases from J, the gap between germline ends came to 11 bases. This CDR3 comprises 14 residues. The germline V gene has CDR1 SGDLS and CDR2 YYNGEE. The CDR3 coding sequence is TGTGCCAGCAGCGCAGACAGTTCGCAAGAGACCCAGTACTTC. It yields the protein CASSADSSQETQYF.

The chain has TRBV15 and TRBJ2-7; 7 bases are a match to TRBD1. CDR3 size: 14 residues. V gave up 1 base and J gave up 6 bases; unmatched junction bases: 6. Germline V gives CDR1 LNHNV, CDR2 YYDKDF (reference sequence). CDR3 bases: TGTGCCACCAGCAGAGCCGAGGGGGCCGTCGAGCAGTACTTC. Its protein is CATSRAEGAVEQYF.

V and J are TRBV6-1 and TRBJ2-7; 9 positions agree with TRBD2. V was clipped by 2 bases and J by 3 bases; unmatched bases: 2. The CDR3 consists of 14 residues. Germline V lookup: CDR1 MNHNS, CDR2 SASEGT. The CDR3 nucleotides read TGTGCCAGCAGTGAACTAGCGGGGAACTACGAGCAGTACTTC. This sequence encodes CASSELAGNYEQYF.

The gene calls are TRBV14 and TRBJ1-4; the D is unclear. CDR1 is SGHDN and CDR2 is FVKESK in the germline V gene. This CDR3 is 14 amino acids long. V was pared by 4 bases and J by 6 bases, with 12 bases between. The CDR3: CASSRTKDYEKLFF. The CDR3 DNA follows: TGTGCCAGCAGCCGGACGAAGGATTATGAAAAACTGTTTTTT. Complete variable domain (other parts from reference TRBV14 and TRBJ1-4): EAGVTQFPSHSVIEKGQTVTLRCDPISGHDNLYWYRRVMGKEIKFLLHFVKESKQDESGMPNNRFLAERTGGTYSTLKVQPAELEDSGVYFCASSRTKDYEKLFFGSGTQLSVL.

The chain combines TRBV19 with TRBJ1-1, with a tentative D call TRBD1 (5 bases). Germline CDR1 reads LNHDA; CDR2 reads SQIVND (reference sequence). Trimming pared 3 bases from V and 0 bases from J, leaving 11 bases between. The CDR3 has 15 residues. The CDR3 DNA is TGTGCCAGTAGTATTCGGGGGAGGCTGAACACTGAAGCTTTCTTT. It translates to CASSIRGRLNTEAFF.

J is TRBJ1-5 and V is TRBV3-1 (or the pseudogene TRBV3-2), with TRBD1 as a possible D gene (5 bases). In germline, CDR1 is LGHDT, CDR2 YNNKEL (reference sequence). Trimming cost V 4 bases and J 4 bases, with 11 bases left between them. This CDR3 is 14 amino acids long. CDR3 amino acids: CASSRGGGNQPQHF. The CDR3 bases are TGTGCCAGCAGCCGCGGGGGGGGAAATCAGCCCCAGCATTTT.

This clone showed up just once. The chain links TRBV2 to TRBJ1-1; maybe TRBD1 (6 bases). The CDR3 loop spans 15 amino acids. Germline CDR1 reads SNHLY; CDR2 reads FYNNEI. V dropped 5 bases and J dropped 1 base, with 14 bases sitting between them. The CDR3 loop is CASSKTRQENTEAFF. The CDR3 DNA is TGTGCCAGCAGTAAAACACGACAGGAGAACACTGAAGCTTTCTTT.

The chain couples TRBV7-2 to TRBJ1-2, with no clear D. V was shortened by 0 bases and J by 1 base, with 6 bases between the two germline ends. The CDR3 runs to 14 residues. CDR1 and CDR2 (germline): SGHTA, FQGNSA. CDR3 protein: CASSLAGRNYGYTF. The CDR3 nucleotides read TGTGCCAGCAGCTTAGCAGGTCGTAACTATGGCTACACCTTC. The full variable domain, in which reference TRBV7-2 and TRBJ1-2 provide the parts outside the CDR3, is GAGVSQSPSNKVTEKGKDVELRCDPISGHTALYWYRQSLGQGLEFLIYFQGNSAPDKSGLPSDRFSAERTGGSVSTLTIQRTQQEDSAVYLCASSLAGRNYGYTFGSGTRLTVV.